A selection of T cell receptor beta chains follows, all from one sample in a study of regulatory T cells in long-lasting Graves disease. Each CDR3 protein is one row after TCRdb ran MiXCR on the multiplex PCR reads. Of some 470,000 distinct CDR3 sequences listed, 20% to 25% are singletons. The sequenced sample was peripheral blood mononuclear cells (PBMCs), obtained when the disease was refractory, from a patient treated with antithyroid drugs. The receptors were sampled from a female donor with Graves disease. CDR3s include the opening cysteine and the closing phenylalanine or tryptophan. A D gene is named only where the DNA matches it firmly. Size tells how often a clone was seen (once, few, many) or the class of an expanded clone, and some rows leave it out.

size,J,D,V,CDR3,DNA
many,TRBJ1-1,.,TRBV10-3,CAIKGVNTEAFF,TGTGCCATCAAGGGGGTGAACACTGAAGCTTTCTTT
many,TRBJ2-5,TRBD1,TRBV15,CATSRLGQTQETQYF,TGTGCCACCAGCAGATTGGGACAGACACAAGAGACCCAGTACTTC
.,TRBJ2-3,TRBD2,TRBV19,CASSIPGLERDTQYF,TGTGCCAGTAGTATACCGGGACTAGAAAGAGATACGCAGTATTTT
many,TRBJ1-2,TRBD1,TRBV6-1,CASSPGTEARYGYTF,TGTGCCAGCAGTCCCGGGACAGAGGCGCGGTATGGCTACACCTTC
many,TRBJ2-7,.,TRBV24-1,CATSADEQYF,TGTGCCACCAGTGCTGACGAGCAGTACTTC
.,TRBJ2-2,TRBD2,TRBV5-8,CASSPRLAGGRTGELFF,TGTGCCAGCAGCCCCCGGTTAGCGGGGGGGAGAACCGGGGAGCTGTTTTTT
many,TRBJ1-2,.,TRBV11-2,CASSLRTNYGYTF,TGTGCCAGCAGCTTAAGGACTAACTATGGCTACACCTTC
many,TRBJ1-2,.,TRBV28,CASSTAGIESGYTF,TGTGCCAGCAGTACCGCGGGGATTGAGTCCGGCTACACCTTC
many,TRBJ1-2,.,TRBV11-1,CASSRYRDGYTF,TGTGCCAGCAGCCGGTACAGGGACGGCTACACCTTC
many,TRBJ2-7,.,TRBV28,CASSIPAGGYEQYF,TGTGCCAGCAGTATACCCGCCGGGGGCTACGAGCAGTACTTC
.,TRBJ2-7,.,TRBV7-9,CASSFGLRSSYEQYF,TGTGCCAGCAGCTTTGGACTACGAAGCTCCTACGAGCAGTACTTC
.,TRBJ2-6,.,TRBV20-1,CSASLMGNSGANVLTF,TGCAGTGCCAGTCTTATGGGGAACTCTGGGGCCAACGTCCTGACTTTC
.,TRBJ2-7,TRBD1,TRBV28,CASSIQGALSYEQYF,TGTGCCAGCAGCATACAGGGGGCGCTTTCCTACGAGCAGTACTTC
many,TRBJ1-3,.,TRBV12-3/TRBV12-4,CASSPLGMGSGNTIYF,TGTGCCAGCAGTCCCCTGGGGATGGGCTCCGGAAACACCATATATTTT
.,TRBJ2-2,.,TRBV4-1,CASSPPAVDSTGELFF,TGCGCCAGCAGCCCCCCGGCGGTTGATTCGACCGGGGAGCTGTTTTTT
.,TRBJ2-7,TRBD2,TRBV29-1,CSGREGSEQYF,TGCAGCGGACGGGAGGGTAGCGAGCAGTACTTC
few,TRBJ1-3,.,TRBV13,CASSLGVGFGPGNTIYF,TGTGCCAGCAGCTTAGGTGTTGGGTTTGGCCCTGGAAACACCATATATTTT
.,TRBJ1-6,TRBD1,TRBV7-9,CASSVTGNRSPLHF,TGTGCCAGCAGCGTGACAGGGAATAGATCACCCCTCCACTTT
many,TRBJ1-1,.,TRBV7-9,CASSLRSVQRSPEAFF,TGTGCCAGCAGCTTACGATCGGTTCAGAGAAGCCCTGAAGCTTTCTTT
.,TRBJ1-6,TRBD1,TRBV28,CASSSYAGQGMGSPLHF,TGTGCCAGCAGTTCGTATGCAGGACAGGGGATGGGGTCACCCCTCCACTTT
many,TRBJ1-1,.,TRBV5-1,CASSPSGTNTEAFF,TGCGCCAGCAGCCCGTCAGGGACGAACACTGAAGCTTTCTTT
.,TRBJ2-4,TRBD1,TRBV5-1,CASSLDRARSAKNIQYF,TGCGCCAGCAGCTTAGACAGGGCCCGGTCGGCCAAAAACATTCAGTACTTC
.,TRBJ1-1,TRBD1,TRBV12-3/TRBV12-4,CASTSRGGGTEAFF,TGTGCCAGCACCTCCAGGGGGGGCGGTACTGAAGCTTTCTTT
many,TRBJ2-7,.,TRBV12-3/TRBV12-4,CASSFETGYEQYF,TGTGCCAGCAGTTTTGAAACTGGCTACGAGCAGTACTTC
.,TRBJ2-7,.,TRBV14,CASSQGFYEQYF,TGTGCCAGCAGCCAAGGTTTCTACGAGCAGTACTTC
many,TRBJ2-7,.,TRBV2,CASRGVGVYEQYF,TGTGCCAGCAGGGGGGTCGGGGTCTACGAGCAGTACTTC
.,TRBJ1-5,TRBD1,TRBV20-1,CSAHNGTGGFQPQHF,TGCAGTGCCCACAACGGGACAGGGGGCTTTCAGCCCCAGCATTTT
.,TRBJ2-7,TRBD1,TRBV18,CASSGTADYEQYF,TGTGCCAGCTCCGGGACAGCCGACTACGAGCAGTACTTC
many,TRBJ1-1,.,TRBV12-3/TRBV12-4,CASSLARRDTEAFF,TGTGCCAGCAGTTTAGCACGCAGGGATACTGAAGCTTTCTTT
many,TRBJ1-5,.,TRBV7-8,CASSLVRQPIHSNQPQHF,TGTGCCAGCAGCTTAGTCCGGCAGCCAATTCATAGCAATCAGCCCCAGCATTTT
.,TRBJ2-1,.,TRBV29-1,CSVDRGRGYNEQFF,TGCAGCGTTGATAGGGGGAGGGGGTACAATGAGCAGTTCTTC
.,TRBJ2-3,TRBD2,TRBV28,CASSLRTSGIGRTQYF,TGTGCCAGCAGTTTGAGGACTAGCGGGATAGGGCGTACGCAGTATTTT
.,TRBJ2-7,.,TRBV20-1,CSGAEGHEQYF,TGCAGTGGGGCGGAGGGCCACGAGCAGTACTTC
many,TRBJ1-1,.,TRBV28,CASSLSGPFSPRNTEAFF,TGTGCCAGCAGTTTAAGTGGCCCATTCTCCCCAAGGAACACTGAAGCTTTCTTT
many,TRBJ2-5,TRBD2,TRBV29-1,CSVALASGRRETQYF,TGCAGCGTAGCCCTGGCTAGCGGGAGACGGGAGACCCAGTACTTC
many,TRBJ1-2,.,TRBV2,CASRRGVGYGYTF,TGTGCCAGCAGGAGGGGGGTCGGGTATGGCTACACCTTC
many,TRBJ2-7,.,TRBV20-1,CSAVRGTSYEQYF,TGCAGTGCCGTACGGGGGACCTCCTACGAGCAGTACTTC
few,TRBJ2-5,TRBD2,TRBV7-8,CASSSRLAGQEAQYF,TGTGCCAGCAGCTCACGGCTAGCGGGACAAGAGGCCCAGTACTTC
many,TRBJ2-4,TRBD1,TRBV20-1,CSAEAGGAKNIQYF,TGCAGTGCAGAAGCAGGGGGCGCCAAAAACATTCAGTACTTC
many,TRBJ2-5,.,TRBV11-3,CASSSPFAGARLPNKIQETQYF,TGTGCCAGCAGCTCCCCATTTGCAGGGGCTCGACTACCCAACAAAATACAAGAGACCCAGTACTTC
few,TRBJ2-7,.,TRBV7-9,CASTPSAQTPDSYEQYF,TGTGCCAGCACCCCTTCGGCCCAAACCCCGGACTCCTACGAGCAGTACTTC
many,TRBJ2-5,.,TRBV6-1,CASRITFRDIQETQYF,TGTGCCAGCAGAATTACCTTCCGGGACATCCAAGAGACCCAGTACTTC
few,TRBJ2-7,.,TRBV6-1,CASSAGAGKGGEQYF,TGTGCCAGCAGTGCTGGGGCGGGAAAGGGGGGCGAGCAGTACTTC
many,TRBJ1-5,TRBD1,TRBV6-5,CASSYSGYGTGGNQPQHF,TGTGCCAGCAGTTACTCAGGATACGGGACAGGGGGGAATCAGCCCCAGCATTTT
few,TRBJ1-4,.,TRBV10-1,CASSHRVGEKLFF,TGCGCCAGCAGCCATCGCGTCGGTGAAAAACTGTTTTTT
few,TRBJ2-2,.,TRBV6-1,CASSTGPYGGELFF,TGTGCCAGCAGTACAGGCCCCTATGGCGGGGAGCTGTTTTTT
few,TRBJ1-1,.,TRBV9,CASSPSHATEAFF,TGTGCCAGCAGCCCCAGCCATGCCACTGAAGCTTTCTTT
many,TRBJ1-5,.,TRBV6-1,CASRGLSNQPQHF,TGTGCCAGCAGAGGACTTAGCAATCAGCCCCAGCATTTT
.,TRBJ1-5,.,TRBV6-2/TRBV6-3,CASSYRGIDQPQHF,TGTGCCAGCAGTTACAGGGGAATAGATCAGCCCCAGCATTTT